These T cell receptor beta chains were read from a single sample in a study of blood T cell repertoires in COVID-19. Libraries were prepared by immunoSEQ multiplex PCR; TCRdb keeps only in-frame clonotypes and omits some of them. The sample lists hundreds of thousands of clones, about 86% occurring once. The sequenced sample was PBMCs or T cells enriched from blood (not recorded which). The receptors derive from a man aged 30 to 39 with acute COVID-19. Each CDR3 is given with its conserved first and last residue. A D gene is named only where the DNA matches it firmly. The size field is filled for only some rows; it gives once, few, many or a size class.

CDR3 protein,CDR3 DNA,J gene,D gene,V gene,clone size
CASSLNGAGETQYF,TGTGCCAGCAGCTTAAACGGAGCGGGAGAGACCCAGTACTTC,TRBJ2-5,-,TRBV7-2,few
CASSPPRDGYGYTF,TGCGCCAGCAGCCCCCCACGGGATGGCTATGGCTACACCTTC,TRBJ1-2,-,TRBV4-1,-
CASSSRLAGSINEQFF,TGTGCCAGCAGCTCGCGGCTAGCGGGGTCTATCAATGAGCAGTTCTTC,TRBJ2-1,TRBD2,TRBV9,-
CASSPYRQGATGNTIYF,TGTGCCAGCAGCCCGTACCGACAGGGGGCGACTGGAAACACCATATATTTT,TRBJ1-3,TRBD1,TRBV7-8,-
CASSEKTGPPVVPLHF,TGCGCCAGCAGTGAAAAAACAGGACCCCCGGTGGTACCCCTCCACTTT,TRBJ1-6,-,TRBV10-2,-
CASSLGLRSTDTQYF,TGTGCCAGCAGCTTAGGTCTGCGCAGCACAGATACGCAGTATTTT,TRBJ2-3,-,TRBV7-2,-
CANGQAKYEAFF,TGTGCCAACGGACAGGCGAAATATGAAGCTTTCTTT,TRBJ1-1,TRBD1,TRBV10-3,few
CATRGGSGYTF,TGTGCCACCAGGGGGGGGTCGGGCTACACCTTC,TRBJ1-2,-,TRBV24-1,-
CASSGRQGVREPQHF,TGTGCCAGCAGCGGCAGACAGGGGGTCAGAGAGCCCCAGCATTTT,TRBJ1-5,TRBD1,TRBV5-6,-
CAISERGPPDRGTNEKLFF,TGTGCCATCAGTGAGAGGGGGCCCCCGGACAGAGGCACTAATGAAAAACTGTTTTTT,TRBJ1-4,TRBD1,TRBV10-3,many
CASDWILLEQTEAFF,TGTGCCAGCGATTGGATCCTCCTCGAACAGACTGAAGCTTTCTTT,TRBJ1-1,-,TRBV2,few
CASSITGITTEAFF,TGTGCCAGTAGTATAACAGGCATCACCACTGAAGCTTTCTTT,TRBJ1-1,-,TRBV19,-
CASSPPGTAINYGYTF,TGTGCCAGCTCACCCCCCGGGACAGCCATAAACTATGGCTACACCTTC,TRBJ1-2,TRBD1,TRBV18,-
CASSQRFTDTQYF,TGTGCCAGCAGCCAGAGGTTCACAGATACGCAGTATTTT,TRBJ2-3,-,TRBV14,once
CASSYGTGRGYTF,TGTGCCAGCAGCTACGGGACAGGCCGTGGCTACACCTTC,TRBJ1-2,TRBD1,TRBV7-9,-
CASSLAGQGSYNEQFF,TGCGCCAGCAGCTTGGCGGGACAGGGATCTTACAATGAGCAGTTCTTC,TRBJ2-1,TRBD1,TRBV5-1,-
CASSYVAGGGNEQFF,TGTGCCAGCAGCTACGTAGCGGGAGGGGGCAATGAGCAGTTCTTC,TRBJ2-1,TRBD2,TRBV6-5,-
CASSVDRETQYF,TGCGCCAGCAGCGTCGACAGGGAGACCCAGTACTTC,TRBJ2-5,-,TRBV5-1,-
CASSQTRDRTGELFF,TGTGCCAGCAGCCAAACTAGGGATCGCACCGGGGAGCTGTTTTTT,TRBJ2-2,-,TRBV3-1/TRBV3-2,-
CAGNRGRETQYF,TGTGCCGGCAACAGGGGGAGGGAGACCCAGTACTTC,TRBJ2-5,TRBD1,TRBV9,-
CASSIPTSGTRGDTQYF,TGTGCCAGTAGTATCCCCACTAGCGGGACTAGAGGAGATACGCAGTATTTT,TRBJ2-3,TRBD2,TRBV19,-
CASSPTGGRTNEKLFF,TGTGCCAGCTCACCGACAGGGGGACGTACTAATGAAAAACTGTTTTTT,TRBJ1-4,TRBD1,TRBV18,-
CASSLEQGKAEAFF,TGTGCCAGCAGCTTGGAACAGGGGAAGGCTGAAGCTTTCTTT,TRBJ1-1,TRBD1,TRBV5-6,-
CASSGIRSDRGYGYTF,TGTGCCAGCTCCGGGATTAGGTCGGACAGGGGATATGGCTACACCTTC,TRBJ1-2,TRBD1,TRBV25-1,-
CASSQDKRGITDTQYF,TGTGCCAGCAGCCAAGACAAGCGGGGGATCACAGATACGCAGTATTTT,TRBJ2-3,TRBD2,TRBV14,once
CASSERTGHNQPQHF,TGTGCCAGCAGCGAAAGGACAGGTCACAATCAGCCCCAGCATTTT,TRBJ1-5,-,TRBV21-1,-
CASSPNGAGETQYF,TGTGCCAGCTCACCGAACGGTGCCGGAGAGACCCAGTACTTC,TRBJ2-5,-,TRBV18,few
CASSLHGPEGFNYNEQFF,TGCGCCAGCAGTCTTCATGGACCGGAGGGCTTTAACTACAATGAGCAGTTCTTC,TRBJ2-1,-,TRBV4-3,-
CASSVVASGSTDTQYF,TGTGCCAGCAGCGTAGTGGCTAGCGGGAGCACAGATACGCAGTATTTT,TRBJ2-3,TRBD2,TRBV9,once
CASSLEGGLYNEQFF,TGTGCCAGCAGCTTAGAGGGGGGGCTCTACAATGAGCAGTTCTTC,TRBJ2-1,-,TRBV7-9,once
CASRRGLAGGGELFF,TGTGCCAGCAGGCGGGGACTAGCGGGAGGCGGGGAGCTGTTTTTT,TRBJ2-2,TRBD2,TRBV27,-
CASSQGLAGGPGSYNEQFF,TGTGCCAGCAGCCAGGGACTAGCGGGGGGGCCCGGCTCCTACAATGAGCAGTTCTTC,TRBJ2-1,TRBD2,TRBV5-5,-
CASSPRSLIADTQYF,TGTGCCAGCAGCCCCCGTAGCTTAATCGCAGATACGCAGTATTTT,TRBJ2-3,-,TRBV6-5,-
CASSKEFFSRVRPLGMPQHF,TGTGCCAGCAGCAAAGAGTTCTTTTCCAGGGTAAGGCCCTTGGGTATGCCCCAGCATTTT,TRBJ1-5,-,TRBV21-1,-
CASSTSYDSEAFF,TGTGCCAGCAGTACCTCATACGATAGTGAAGCTTTCTTT,TRBJ1-1,-,TRBV6-2/TRBV6-3,-
CASSSGQDRYF,TGTGCCAGCAGTTCAGGACAGGATAGGTACTTC,TRBJ2-5,TRBD1,TRBV12-3/TRBV12-4,-
CASSQLQGQYYGYTF,TGTGCCAGCAGCCAACTTCAGGGACAGTACTATGGCTACACCTTC,TRBJ1-2,TRBD1,TRBV7-2,-
CASSARDRGKEEKLFF,TGCGCCAGCAGCGCCCGGGACAGGGGGAAGGAGGAAAAACTGTTTTTT,TRBJ1-4,TRBD1,TRBV4-1,-
CASSPDRPQFF,TGTGCCAGCAGCCCAGACAGACCGCAGTTCTTC,TRBJ2-1,-,TRBV5-5,-
CASSPTLQGKANQPQHF,TGTGCCAGCTCACCAACTTTACAGGGGAAAGCAAATCAGCCCCAGCATTTT,TRBJ1-5,TRBD1,TRBV18,-
CASSRLAGGVNEQFF,TGCGCCAGCAGTCGTCTAGCGGGGGGTGTAAATGAGCAGTTCTTC,TRBJ2-1,TRBD2,TRBV10-1,once
CASSQDRFPRGNTEAFF,TGCGCCAGCAGCCAAGATCGGTTCCCGCGGGGGAACACTGAAGCTTTCTTT,TRBJ1-1,-,TRBV4-1,few
CASSDRRAGGANEQFF,TGTGCCAGCAGTGACCGCAGAGCGGGAGGGGCCAATGAGCAGTTCTTC,TRBJ2-1,TRBD2,TRBV7-2,-
CASSYSRQGANYGYTF,TGTGCCAGCAGTTACTCCAGACAGGGGGCTAACTATGGCTACACCTTC,TRBJ1-2,TRBD1,TRBV6-6,-
CASSQTGGEGYTF,TGTGCCAGCAGCCAGACAGGGGGCGAAGGCTACACCTTC,TRBJ1-2,TRBD1,TRBV3-1/TRBV3-2,-
CASSQDQGNTEAFF,TGTGCCAGCAGCCAGGATCAGGGGAACACTGAAGCTTTCTTT,TRBJ1-1,-,TRBV4-2,-
CASSLPRPSGNEQFF,TGCGCCAGCAGCTTGCCACGGCCATCCGGGAATGAGCAGTTCTTC,TRBJ2-1,-,TRBV5-1,-
CASSFPGSGTEAFF,TGTGCCAGCAGTTTCCCGGGGTCGGGCACTGAAGCTTTCTTT,TRBJ1-1,-,TRBV6-6,-
CASSPTYTGELFF,TGTGCCAGCAGCCCTACTTACACCGGGGAGCTGTTTTTT,TRBJ2-2,-,TRBV3-1/TRBV3-2,-
CASSQGRQGVTINQPQHF,TGTGCCAGCAGCCAAGGGCGGCAGGGGGTTACTATTAATCAGCCCCAGCATTTT,TRBJ1-5,TRBD1,TRBV3-1/TRBV3-2,once
CASSTQTGSAPLHF,TGTGCCAGTAGTACCCAGACAGGGAGCGCCCCCCTCCACTTT,TRBJ1-6,TRBD1,TRBV19,-
CASSSGLAGTYNEQFF,TGTGCCAGTAGTTCTGGACTAGCGGGTACCTACAATGAGCAGTTCTTC,TRBJ2-1,TRBD2,TRBV19,-
CASSYGGGGNQPQHF,TGTGCCAGCAGTTACGGTGGCGGGGGTAATCAGCCCCAGCATTTT,TRBJ1-5,-,TRBV6-5,-
CASSFWTDPFPYYF,TGTGCCAGCAGCTTCTGGACAGATCCTTTCCCCTACTACTTC,TRBJ1-2,-,TRBV5-5,-
CASSLGLSTDTQYF,TGTGCCAGCAGCTTGGGACTTAGCACAGATACGCAGTATTTT,TRBJ2-3,-,TRBV7-2,few
CASRHRDRVNSPLHF,TGTGCCAGCAGACACCGGGACAGAGTTAATTCACCCCTCCACTTT,TRBJ1-6,TRBD1,TRBV3-1/TRBV3-2,few
CASRGGAGQPQHF,TGTGCCAGCCGCGGGGGGGCAGGGCAGCCCCAGCATTTT,TRBJ1-5,-,TRBV6-5,-
CASSLEGQNYGYTF,TGCGCCAGCAGCTTGGAGGGACAGAACTATGGCTACACCTTC,TRBJ1-2,TRBD1,TRBV5-1,-
CASSLQGAGTEAFF,TGTGCCAGCAGTCTTCAGGGGGCCGGCACTGAAGCTTTCTTT,TRBJ1-1,TRBD1,TRBV27,-